The T cell receptor beta chain described here comes from a study of identical twins. One entry per CDR3 protein results from TCRdb running MiXCR on the 5' RACE reads. The table lists 420,000 or so distinct CDR3 sequences, less than 20% of them singletons. General observations from the study: Cross-sectional statistical analysis was relied on for the conclusions, without the same donors being followed. Insertions were reduced in abundant cord blood beta clonotypes but not in memory repertoires. Models, which agreed with sharing between unrelated individuals, nonetheless underestimated the out-of-frame TCR alpha sharing seen in monozygotic twins. A partial confounding effect on zero-insertion analyses could come from invariant MAIT and iNKT cells.

The table lists this clonotype with many counts. The antigen is unknown. Source material: naive T cells sorted from blood. The receptor comes from a man aged 50 to 59 in good health.

The CDR3 reads CASSPTWGGADVNEQFF. In DNA form, the CDR3 reads TGTGCCAGCAGCCCGACTTGGGGGGGGGCGGATGTGAATGAGCAGTTCTTC. The chain employs TRBV9 and TRBJ2-1; weak D call: TRBD2 (7 bases). Trimming removed 4 bases at V and 7 bases at J, with 24 bases between. The CDR3 sequence is 17 residues long. Germline V gives CDR1 SGDLS, CDR2 YYNGEE.